The 22 T cell receptor beta chains reported below all come from one sample, sequenced in a study of T cell clones after liver transplantation. Assay used: immunoSEQ multiplex PCR; TCRdb lists only in-frame clones, some missing. Among under 150,000 clones listed, roughly nine tenths were seen once. This sample comprised CD4+ T cells from blood, obtained 12 months after liver transplant. These receptor sequences come from a human patient who received a liver transplant. A share of the T cells may be of graft donor origin.

The rearrangement uses TRBV9 and TRBJ2-1; 8 nucleotides align to TRBD2. The germline gives CDR1 SGDLS, CDR2 YYNGEE. This CDR3 comprises 14 residues. The ends lost 2 bases at V and 8 bases at J; junction bases unmatched: 6. The CDR3 bases are TGTGCCAGCAGCGTTGCGGGAGGCATCCATGAGCAGTTCTTC. Its translation is CASSVAGGIHEQFF.

The chain couples TRBV5-4 to TRBJ2-5; 14 nucleotides align to TRBD2. The germline gives CDR1 SGHNT, CDR2 YYREEE (reference sequence). The CDR3 sequence is 18 residues long. After removal of 3 bases from V and 2 bases from J, the junction contained 9 bases not matched to a gene. CDR3 loop: CASSSTSGRAGDQETQYF. The CDR3 nucleotides are TGTGCCAGCAGCTCGACTAGCGGGAGGGCCGGGGATCAAGAGACCCAGTACTTC.

This clone was seen more than once but under ten times. V usage is TRBV19 and J usage is TRBJ2-3, with 9 bases matching TRBD2. Germline V gene lookup returns CDR1 LNHDA and CDR2 SQIVND (reference sequence). With 6 bases clipped from V and 0 bases from J, the junction kept 4 bases outside the gene matches. The CDR3 totals 15 residues. The DNA for the CDR3 is TGTGCCAGTAGACGACTAGCGGTTAGCACAGATACGCAGTATTTT. Translation: CASRRLAVSTDTQYF. The whole variable domain, remainder taken from reference TRBV19 and TRBJ2-3, is DGGITQSPKYLFRKEGQNVTLSCEQNLNHDAMYWYRQDPGQGLRLIYYSQIVNDFQKGDIAEGYSVSREKKESFPLTVTSAQKNPTAFYLCASRRLAVSTDTQYFGPGTRLTVL.

The V call is TRBV2, the J call TRBJ2-4, with 8 bases lining up with TRBD1. Germline loops: CDR1 SNHLY, CDR2 FYNNEI. There are 14 residues in the CDR3. Losses at the gene ends were 4 bases for V and 7 bases for J; bases not matched to a gene: 6. CDR3 nucleotide sequence: TGTGCCAGCAGTGTGGCACAGGGGGTTAACATTCAGTACTTC. Its protein is CASSVAQGVNIQYF. Using reference TRBV2 and TRBJ2-4 for the parts outside the CDR3, the full variable domain is EPEVTQTPSHQVTQMGQEVILRCVPISNHLYFYWYRQILGQKVEFLVSFYNNEISEKSEIFDDQFSVERPDGSNFTLKIRSTKLEDSAMYFCASSVAQGVNIQYFGAGTRLSVL.

This chain connects TRBV28 to TRBJ2-7; D gene ambiguous. Trimming removed 3 bases from V and 5 bases from J, with 11 bases in between. Looked up from germline, CDR1 is MDHEN and CDR2 is SYDVKM. The CDR3 has 13 amino acids. CDR3 coding DNA: TGTGCCAGCAGTTTGGATCGGTACGACGAGCAGTACTTC. It translates to CASSLDRYDEQYF.

The V and J genes are TRBV7-8 and TRBJ2-5; D may match TRBD1 or TRBD2 (6 bases each). Trimming took 4 bases from V and 5 from J, leaving 17 bases between them. The CDR3 is 15 amino acids. Per the germline V gene, CDR1 is SGHVS and CDR2 is FQNEAQ. CDR3 residues: CASSYGTRRDETQYF. The CDR3 nucleotides are TGTGCCAGCAGCTACGGGACAAGGAGGGATGAGACCCAGTACTTC.

The gene calls are TRBV27 and TRBJ2-1; D gene unclear. Between the trimmed V and J ends, which lost 0 bases and 7 bases, there was a span of 13 bases. The CDR3 totals 15 residues. The germline CDR1 and CDR2 sequences are MNHEY and SMNVEV (reference sequence). CDR3 loop: CASSLSANSQNEQFF. The CDR3 DNA sequence: TGTGCCAGCAGTTTATCAGCTAATTCACAAAATGAGCAGTTCTTC.

CDR3 loop: CASSKHRRTAYEQYF. The CDR3 DNA reads as TGTGCCAGCAGCAAACATCGCCGGACAGCCTACGAGCAGTACTTC. This chain joins TRBV21-1 and TRBJ2-7; the table calls TRBD1, which could not be checked here. TRBV21-1 is a known pseudogene. This CDR3 has 15 residues.

The rearrangement joins TRBV5-1 to TRBJ2-7; D is ambiguous. The V end lost 0 bases, the J end lost 0 bases, and 4 bases lay between the germline ends. This CDR3 contains 13 residues. From germline, CDR1 is SGHRS and CDR2 YFSETQ. This CDR3 reads CASSLAFSYEQYF. The CDR3 DNA reads as TGCGCCAGCAGCTTGGCGTTCTCCTACGAGCAGTACTTC.

The chain uses TRBV5-1 and TRBJ2-1, with 9 bases matching TRBD2. With V trimmed by 1 base and J by 8 bases, 4 bases remained unmatched. The CDR3 consists of 14 residues. Germline V CDR1 and CDR2: SGHRS, YFSETQ. The CDR3 loop reads CASSLRASGDEQFF. The CDR3 region has the DNA TGCGCCAGCAGCTTGAGGGCTAGCGGGGATGAGCAGTTCTTC.

As to this clone: Compared with germline, one end of the junction differs, possibly owing to a read error. This chain uses TRBV11-2 with TRBJ2-3, with D possibly matching TRBD2 (5 bases). This CDR3 has 14 amino acids. Germline values: CDR1 SGHAT, CDR2 FQNNGV. The CDR3 DNA reads TGTGCCAGCAGCCGGGGTCTCGGCACGGATACGCAGTATTTT. Translated, it gives CASSRGLGTDTQYF.

V and J are TRBV2 and TRBJ1-5; D unclear. This CDR3 comprises 14 residues. The V end lost 6 bases, the J end lost 1 base, and 10 bases lay between the germline ends. Germline V CDR1 and CDR2: SNHLY, FYNNEI. The CDR3 protein is CASSPTVSNQPQHF. CDR3 bases: TGTGCCAGCAGCCCAACAGTGAGCAATCAGCCCCAGCATTTT.

The chain joins TRBV7-8 to TRBJ2-7; 10 bases agree with TRBD2. V gave up 1 base and J gave up 5 bases; unmatched junction bases: 5. The germline CDR1 and CDR2 sequences are SGHVS and FQNEAQ. This CDR3 spans 15 amino acids. The CDR3 DNA is TGTGCCAGCAGCTTAGATAGCGGGAGGATGGACGAGCAGTACTTC. Protein product: CASSLDSGRMDEQYF.

The CDR3 sequence is CASRGDSREAFF. The CDR3 DNA is TGTGCCAGCAGAGGGGACAGCCGGGAGGCTTTCTTT. The chain is built from TRBV2 and TRBJ1-1, with 7 bases identical to TRBD1. CDR3 length: 12 residues. The V gene's germline CDR1 is SNHLY and CDR2 FYNNEI. V lost 6 bases to trimming and J lost 11 bases; unmatched junction nucleotides: 9.

The CDR3 coding sequence is TGCGCCAGCAGCCAAGATCTCTCCAGCGGGAGCGCTAACACCGGGGAGCTGTTTTTT. Its translation: CASSQDLSSGSANTGELFF. V is TRBV4-1 and J is TRBJ2-2; 8 nucleotides align to TRBD2. The CDR3 length is 19 residues. J lost 2 bases, V lost 0 bases, and 11 bases had no gene match. Per germline, CDR1 MGHRA and CDR2 YSYEKL.

The gene calls are TRBV7-8 and TRBJ1-3, with TRBD1 as a possible D gene (6 bases). V lost 4 bases and J 5 bases, leaving 15 bases between the germline ends. The germline V gene has CDR1 SGHVS and CDR2 FQNEAQ. This CDR3 is 15 amino acids long. DNA of the CDR3: TGTGCCAGCAGCTGGAGGACAGCCGAAAGAAACACCATATATTTT. Its translation is CASSWRTAERNTIYF.

The chain recombines TRBV5-8 with TRBJ2-1; 13 bases line up with TRBD2. Looked up from germline, CDR1 is SGHTS and CDR2 is YDEGEE. The CDR3 is made up of 15 amino acids. The V segment lost 4 bases and the J segment 10 bases; nucleotides outside the gene matches: 8. The CDR3 DNA sequence: TGTGCCAGCAGCCTTCGACTAGCGGGAGGCGGGGAGCAGTTCTTC. Protein: CASSLRLAGGGEQFF. The whole variable domain, filled in from reference TRBV5-8 and TRBJ2-1, reads EAGVTQSPTHLIKTRGQQATLRCSPISGHTSVYWYQQALGLGLQFLLWYDEGEERNRGNFPPRFSGRQFPNYSSELNVNALELEDSALYLCASSLRLAGGGEQFFGPGTRLTVL.

V is TRBV18 and J is TRBJ2-5, with 9 bases that match TRBD2. The CDR3 consists of 15 residues. Germline lookup yields CDR1 KGHSH and CDR2 LQKENI. V lost 6 bases and J lost 2; bases outside the gene matches: 7. The CDR3 DNA is TGTGCCAGCTCGCTCCGCGGGGGGGCTCAAGAGACCCAGTACTTC. As protein: CASSLRGGAQETQYF.

This clone showed up just once. This rearrangement joins TRBV11-2 to TRBJ2-5; 9 positions agree with TRBD2. This CDR3 comprises 15 residues. Germline V gives CDR1 SGHAT, CDR2 FQNNGV. V lost 5 bases and J lost 5; bases outside the gene matches: 9. The CDR3 DNA reads TGTGCCAGCAGCAAACCTAGCGGGAAGGGTGAGACCCAGTACTTC. Protein product: CASSKPSGKGETQYF.

This sequence joins TRBV10-3 and TRBJ2-7; D remains ambiguous. V was pared by 4 bases and J by 1 base, with 8 bases between. CDR1 is ENHRY and CDR2 is SYGVKD in the germline V gene. The CDR3 is made up of 13 amino acids. The chain's CDR3 is CAISVLGSYEQYF. CDR3 in DNA: TGTGCCATCAGTGTTTTAGGGTCCTACGAGCAGTACTTC.

This chain links TRBV9 with TRBJ2-1; D is undetermined. Trimming stripped 4 bases from V and 4 bases from J, with 15 bases between. The CDR3 is 15 residues long. Germline V CDR1 and CDR2: SGDLS, YYNGEE. The CDR3 is CASSPRSPGYNEQFF. The CDR3 DNA is TGTGCCAGCAGCCCCCGATCCCCCGGGTACAATGAGCAGTTCTTC.

This clone was observed once. This sequence joins TRBV11-2 and TRBJ1-2, with TRBD1 as a possible D gene (6 bases). CDR3 size: 14 residues. Per germline, CDR1 SGHAT and CDR2 FQNNGV. Trimming left V 5 bases short and J 2 bases short, with 12 bases between. Here the CDR3 reads CASSPDRRNYGYTF. In DNA form, the CDR3 reads TGTGCCAGCAGCCCCGACAGGAGAAACTATGGCTACACCTTC. Drawing the rest from reference TRBV11-2 and TRBJ1-2, the complete variable domain is EAGVAQSPRYKIIEKRQSVAFWCNPISGHATLYWYQQILGQGPKLLIQFQNNGVVDDSQLPKDRFSAERLKGVDSTLKIQPAKLEDSAVYLCASSPDRRNYGYTFGSGTRLTVV.